These 10 T cell receptor beta chains originate from one sample sequenced in a study of T cell changes during pregnancy in multiple sclerosis. Sequencing used immunoSEQ multiplex PCR; TCRdb keeps in-frame clones, though not all of them. The table has roughly 45,000 clones, about 91% seen once. The input for sequencing was CD8+ T cells from peripheral blood mononuclear cells, taken after pregnancy. The receptors here all came from a female donor with multiple sclerosis, enrolled in a pregnancy study.

This clone appeared once. CDR3 protein: CASSLSLLAVTYEQYF. Here the CDR3 DNA reads TGTGCCAGCAGTTTATCGTTACTAGCGGTAACCTACGAGCAGTACTTC. V gene TRBV27 combines with J gene TRBJ2-7; 8 bases align to TRBD2. CDR3 length: 16 amino acids. Losses at the gene ends were 0 bases for V and 2 bases for J; bases not matched to a gene: 6. The germline V gene encodes CDR1 MNHEY and CDR2 SMNVEV (reference sequence).

The gene calls are TRBV27 and TRBJ2-7; maybe TRBD2 (6 bases). The CDR3 is made up of 16 amino acids. Trimming left V 5 bases short and J 6 bases short, with 23 bases between. The germline V gene has CDR1 MNHEY and CDR2 SMNVEV (reference sequence). The CDR3 reads CASSEFDGTLSVEQYF. CDR3 coding DNA: TGTGCCAGCAGTGAGTTTGATGGGACTTTGTCCGTCGAGCAGTACTTC.

This clone was observed once. The chain carries TRBV6-1 and TRBJ1-5, with a possible D match to TRBD1 (5 bases). The CDR3 is made up of 15 amino acids. The V gene lost 8 bases and the J gene lost 4 bases, with 18 bases spanning the gap. The V gene's germline CDR1 is MNHNS and CDR2 SASEGT. In DNA, the CDR3 is TGTGCCAGCCACCTCGGGGGGAGGTCTAATCAGCCCCAGCATTTT. Amino acids: CASHLGGRSNQPQHF.

The chain links TRBV7-9 to TRBJ2-7; TRBD2 matches 10 bases. Germline CDR1 reads SEHNR; CDR2 reads FQNEAQ (reference sequence). Trimming took 5 bases from V and 0 from J; bases not matched to a gene: 4. The CDR3 is 15 amino acids. CDR3 nucleotides: TGTGCCAGCAGCCTTAGCGGGGGGCGCTCCTACGAGCAGTACTTC. It codes for CASSLSGGRSYEQYF.

The chain uses TRBV2 and TRBJ1-2; D is unresolved. V shed 4 bases and J shed 0 bases, with 21 bases lying between them. Germline CDR1 and CDR2: SNHLY and FYNNEI. The CDR3 has 18 amino acids. Here the CDR3 DNA reads TGTGCCAGCAGTGTGTTGGGCCCTCTCCCCCCCACTAACTATGGCTACACCTTC. Translation: CASSVLGPLPPTNYGYTF.

The gene calls are TRBV6-6 and TRBJ2-5; 10 nucleotides line up with TRBD2. This CDR3 is 16 amino acids long. The germline CDR1 and CDR2 sequences are MNHNY and SVGAGI (reference sequence). V trimming: 0 bases; J trimming: 2 bases; junction bases outside the gene matches: 3. CDR3 bases: TGTGCCAGCAGTTACTCGATAGCGGGGGGACAAGAGACCCAGTACTTC. As protein: CASSYSIAGGQETQYF.

The chain links TRBV6-5 to TRBJ2-1; TRBD2 agrees at 12 bases. V shed 0 bases, J shed 9 bases, and the junction held 3 bases outside the gene matches. Germline CDR1 reads MNHEY; CDR2 reads SVGAGI. The CDR3 totals 15 residues. CDR3 loop: CASSYSTSGSGEQFF. The CDR3, as DNA: TGTGCCAGCAGTTACTCGACTAGCGGGAGTGGTGAGCAGTTCTTC.

The chain recombines TRBV27 with TRBJ2-1, with D tentatively TRBD2 (6 bases). Trimming took 7 bases from V and 1 from J, leaving 11 bases between them. Germline V CDR1 and CDR2: MNHEY, SMNVEV (reference sequence). This CDR3 is built from 14 residues. The DNA for the CDR3 is TGTGCCAGCAATACCGGGAGTTCCTACAATGAGCAGTTCTTC. It codes for CASNTGSSYNEQFF.

Worth noting for this clone: This is likely an artifact of a read error, given a far larger clone one base away. This sequence joins TRBV4-1 and TRBJ2-7, with D possibly matching TRBD2 (6 bases). Germline CDR1 reads MGHRA; CDR2 reads YSYEKL. The length of the CDR3 is 15 residues. V lost 0 bases and J lost 0, with 9 bases in between. In nucleotides, the CDR3 is TGCGCCAGCAGCCAAGAGGGGGACTCCTCCTACGAGCAGTACTTC. Amino acid sequence: CASSQEGDSSYEQYF.

The chain links TRBV9 to TRBJ2-5; 7 positions agree with TRBD1. CDR1 and CDR2 (germline): SGDLS, YYNGEE. This CDR3 spans 14 amino acids. V shed 0 bases, J shed 2 bases, and the junction held 1 base outside the gene matches. The DNA for the CDR3 is TGTGCCAGCAGCGTAGCAGGGGGACAAGAGACCCAGTACTTC. Its translation: CASSVAGGQETQYF.